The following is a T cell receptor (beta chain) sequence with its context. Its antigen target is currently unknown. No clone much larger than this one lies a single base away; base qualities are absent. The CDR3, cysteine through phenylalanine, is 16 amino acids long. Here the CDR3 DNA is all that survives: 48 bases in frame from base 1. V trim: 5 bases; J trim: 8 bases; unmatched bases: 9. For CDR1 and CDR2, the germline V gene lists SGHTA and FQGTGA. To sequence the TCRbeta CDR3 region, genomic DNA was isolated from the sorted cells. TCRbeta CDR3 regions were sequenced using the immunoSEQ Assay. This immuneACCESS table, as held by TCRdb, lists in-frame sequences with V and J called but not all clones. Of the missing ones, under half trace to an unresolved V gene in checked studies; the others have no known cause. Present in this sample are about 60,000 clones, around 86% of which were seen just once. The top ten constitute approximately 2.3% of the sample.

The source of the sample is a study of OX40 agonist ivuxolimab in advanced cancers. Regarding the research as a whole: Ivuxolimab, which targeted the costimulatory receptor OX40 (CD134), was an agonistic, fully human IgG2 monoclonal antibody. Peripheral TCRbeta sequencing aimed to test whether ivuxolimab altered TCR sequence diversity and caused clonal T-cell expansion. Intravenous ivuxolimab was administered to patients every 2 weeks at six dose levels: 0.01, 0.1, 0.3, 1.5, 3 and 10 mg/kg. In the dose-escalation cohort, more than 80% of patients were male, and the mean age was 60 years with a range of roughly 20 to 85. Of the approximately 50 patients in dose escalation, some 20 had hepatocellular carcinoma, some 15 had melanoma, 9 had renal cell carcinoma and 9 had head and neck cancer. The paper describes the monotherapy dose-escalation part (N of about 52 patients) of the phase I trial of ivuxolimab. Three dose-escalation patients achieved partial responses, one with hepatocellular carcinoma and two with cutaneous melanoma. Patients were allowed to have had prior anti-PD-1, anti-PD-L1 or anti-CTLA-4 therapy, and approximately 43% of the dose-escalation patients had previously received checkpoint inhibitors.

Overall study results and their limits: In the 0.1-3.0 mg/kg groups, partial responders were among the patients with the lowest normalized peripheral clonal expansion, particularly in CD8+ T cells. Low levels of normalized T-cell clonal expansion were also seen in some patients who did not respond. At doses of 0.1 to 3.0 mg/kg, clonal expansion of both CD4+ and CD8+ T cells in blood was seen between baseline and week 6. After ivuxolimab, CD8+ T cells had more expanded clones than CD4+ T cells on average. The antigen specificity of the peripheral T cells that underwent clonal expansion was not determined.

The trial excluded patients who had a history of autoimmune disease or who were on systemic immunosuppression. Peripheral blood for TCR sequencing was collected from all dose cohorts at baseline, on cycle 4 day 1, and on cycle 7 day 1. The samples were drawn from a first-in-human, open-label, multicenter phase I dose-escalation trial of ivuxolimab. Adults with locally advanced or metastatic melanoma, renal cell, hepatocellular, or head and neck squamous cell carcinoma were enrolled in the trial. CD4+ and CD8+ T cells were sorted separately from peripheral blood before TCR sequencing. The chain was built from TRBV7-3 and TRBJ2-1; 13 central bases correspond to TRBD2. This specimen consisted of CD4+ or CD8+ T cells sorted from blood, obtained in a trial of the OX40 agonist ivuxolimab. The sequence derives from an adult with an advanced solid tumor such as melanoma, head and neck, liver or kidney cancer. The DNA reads TGTGCCAGCAGCCCCTGGGGAGGACTAGCGGGAGATGAGCAGTTCTTC. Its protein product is CASSPWGGLAGDEQFF.